This TCR beta chain was documented in a study of blood T cell repertoires in COVID-19. V shed 1 base, J shed 5 bases, and the junction held 3 bases outside the gene matches. This CDR3 comprises 14 residues. Germline V gene sequence: CDR1 SGHDN, CDR2 FVKESK. The table came from immunoSEQ multiplex PCR; TCRdb's copy has only in-frame clones and leaves some out. The sample records under 300,000 clones, roughly nine tenths being singletons. The receptor comes from a man aged 55 to 70 with acute or convalescent COVID-19. This chain connects TRBV14 to TRBJ2-5; 8 nucleotides line up with TRBD2. The sample comprised peripheral blood. The chain's CDR3 is CASSQVGGRETQYF. For the CDR3, the DNA is TGTGCCAGCAGCCAAGTGGGCGGGAGGGAGACCCAGTACTTC.